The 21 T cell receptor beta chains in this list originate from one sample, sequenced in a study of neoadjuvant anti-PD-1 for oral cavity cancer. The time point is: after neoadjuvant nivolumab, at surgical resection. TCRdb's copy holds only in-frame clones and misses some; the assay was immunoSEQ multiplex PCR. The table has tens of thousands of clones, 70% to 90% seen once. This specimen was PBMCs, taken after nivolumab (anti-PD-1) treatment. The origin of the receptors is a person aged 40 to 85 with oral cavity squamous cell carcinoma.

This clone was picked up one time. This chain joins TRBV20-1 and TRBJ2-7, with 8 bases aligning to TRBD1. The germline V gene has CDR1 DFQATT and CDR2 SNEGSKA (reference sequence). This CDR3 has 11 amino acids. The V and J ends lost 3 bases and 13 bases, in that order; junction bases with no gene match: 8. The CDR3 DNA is TGCAGTGCTAGCCCCCCGGACAGGGATTACTTC. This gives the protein CSASPPDRDYF.

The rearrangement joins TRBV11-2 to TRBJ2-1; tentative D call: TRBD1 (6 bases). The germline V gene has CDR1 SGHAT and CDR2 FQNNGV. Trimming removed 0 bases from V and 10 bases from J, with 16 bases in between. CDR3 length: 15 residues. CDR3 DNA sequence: TGTGCCAGCAGCTTAGATCCAGGGGCCCCGAGAGAGCAGTTCTTC. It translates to CASSLDPGAPREQFF. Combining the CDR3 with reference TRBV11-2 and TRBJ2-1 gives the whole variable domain EAGVAQSPRYKIIEKRQSVAFWCNPISGHATLYWYQQILGQGPKLLIQFQNNGVVDDSQLPKDRFSAERLKGVDSTLKIQPAKLEDSAVYLCASSLDPGAPREQFFGPGTRLTVL.

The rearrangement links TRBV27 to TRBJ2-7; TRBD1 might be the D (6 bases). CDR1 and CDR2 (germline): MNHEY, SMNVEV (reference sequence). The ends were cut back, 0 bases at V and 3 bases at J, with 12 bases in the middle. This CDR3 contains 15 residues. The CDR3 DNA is TGTGCCAGCAGTTTATCTATCGCCAGGGGCTACGAGCAGTACTTC. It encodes CASSLSIARGYEQYF.

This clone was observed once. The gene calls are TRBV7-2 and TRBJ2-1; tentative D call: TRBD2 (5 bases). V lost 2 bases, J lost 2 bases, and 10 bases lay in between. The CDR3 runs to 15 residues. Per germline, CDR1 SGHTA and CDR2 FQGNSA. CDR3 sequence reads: CASSLFSGTYNEQFF. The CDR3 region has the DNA TGTGCCAGCAGCTTATTCAGCGGAACCTACAATGAGCAGTTCTTC.

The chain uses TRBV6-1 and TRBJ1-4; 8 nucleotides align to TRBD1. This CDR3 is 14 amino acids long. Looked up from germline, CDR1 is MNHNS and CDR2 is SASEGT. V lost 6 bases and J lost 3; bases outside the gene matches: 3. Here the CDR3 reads CASSLRGPNEKLFF. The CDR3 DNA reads TGTGCCAGCAGCCTCAGGGGGCCTAATGAAAAACTGTTTTTT.

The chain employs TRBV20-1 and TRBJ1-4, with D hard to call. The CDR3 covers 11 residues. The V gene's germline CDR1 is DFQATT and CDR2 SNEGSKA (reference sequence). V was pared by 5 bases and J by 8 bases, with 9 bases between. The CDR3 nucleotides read TGCAGTGCTGGACTAGGGGAAAAACTGTTTTTT. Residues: CSAGLGEKLFF.

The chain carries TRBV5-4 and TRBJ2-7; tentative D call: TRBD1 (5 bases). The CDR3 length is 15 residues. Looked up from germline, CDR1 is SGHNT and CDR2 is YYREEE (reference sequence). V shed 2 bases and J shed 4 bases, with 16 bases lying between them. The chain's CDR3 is CASSLRQWDAYEQYF. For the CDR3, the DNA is TGTGCCAGCAGCTTACGACAGTGGGATGCGTACGAGCAGTACTTC.

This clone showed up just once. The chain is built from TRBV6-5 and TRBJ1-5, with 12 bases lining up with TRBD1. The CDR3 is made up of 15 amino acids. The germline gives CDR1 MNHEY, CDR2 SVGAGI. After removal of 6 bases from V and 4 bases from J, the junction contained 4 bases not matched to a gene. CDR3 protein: CASSRDRGLNQPQHF. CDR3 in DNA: TGTGCCAGCAGCCGGGACAGGGGGCTTAATCAGCCCCAGCATTTT.

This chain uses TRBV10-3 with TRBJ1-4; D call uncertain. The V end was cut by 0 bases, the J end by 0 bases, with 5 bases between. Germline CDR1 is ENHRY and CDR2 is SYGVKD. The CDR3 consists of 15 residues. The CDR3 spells CAISESSATNEKLFF. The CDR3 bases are TGTGCCATCAGTGAGTCGAGTGCAACTAATGAAAAACTGTTTTTT.

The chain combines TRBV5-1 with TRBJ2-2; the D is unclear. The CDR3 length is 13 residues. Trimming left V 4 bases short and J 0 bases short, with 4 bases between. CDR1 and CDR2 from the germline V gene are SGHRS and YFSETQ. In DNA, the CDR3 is TGCGCCAGCAGCCAATCGAACACCGGGGAGCTGTTTTTT. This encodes CASSQSNTGELFF.

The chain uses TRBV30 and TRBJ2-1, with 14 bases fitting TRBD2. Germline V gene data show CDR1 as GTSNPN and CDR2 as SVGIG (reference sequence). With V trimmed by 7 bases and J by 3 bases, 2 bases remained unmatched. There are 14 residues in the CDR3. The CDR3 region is CALGTSGGYNEQFF. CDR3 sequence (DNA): TGTGCCTTGGGGACTAGCGGGGGCTACAATGAGCAGTTCTTC.

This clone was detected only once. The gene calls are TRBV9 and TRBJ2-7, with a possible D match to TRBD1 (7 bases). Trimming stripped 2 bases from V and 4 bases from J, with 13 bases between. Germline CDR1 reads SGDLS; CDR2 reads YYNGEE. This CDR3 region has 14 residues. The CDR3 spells CASSVSPGGYEQYF. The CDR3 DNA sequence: TGTGCCAGCAGCGTTTCGCCAGGGGGGTACGAGCAGTACTTC.

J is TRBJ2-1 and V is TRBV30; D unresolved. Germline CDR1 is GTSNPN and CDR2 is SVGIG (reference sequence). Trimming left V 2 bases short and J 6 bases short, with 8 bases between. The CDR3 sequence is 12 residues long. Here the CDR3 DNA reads TGTGCCTGGAGTAGCCTACTCAATGAGCAGTTCTTC. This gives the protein CAWSSLLNEQFF.

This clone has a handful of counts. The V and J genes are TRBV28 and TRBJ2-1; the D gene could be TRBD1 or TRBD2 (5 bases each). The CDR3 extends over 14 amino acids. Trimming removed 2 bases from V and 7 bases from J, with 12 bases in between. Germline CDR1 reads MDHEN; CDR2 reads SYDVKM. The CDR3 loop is CASSLGNWGNEQFF. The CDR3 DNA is TGTGCCAGCAGTTTAGGGAACTGGGGGAATGAGCAGTTCTTC.

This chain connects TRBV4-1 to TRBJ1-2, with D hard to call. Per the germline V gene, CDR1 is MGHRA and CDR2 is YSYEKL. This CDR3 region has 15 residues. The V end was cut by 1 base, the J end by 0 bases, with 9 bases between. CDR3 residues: CASSQVRLANYGYTF. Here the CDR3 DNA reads TGCGCCAGCAGCCAAGTGCGGTTAGCTAACTATGGCTACACCTTC.

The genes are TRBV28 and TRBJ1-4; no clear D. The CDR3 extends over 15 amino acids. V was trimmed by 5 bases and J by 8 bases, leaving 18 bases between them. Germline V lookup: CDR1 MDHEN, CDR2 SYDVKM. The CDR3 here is CASSANIPGGEKLFF. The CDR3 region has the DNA TGTGCCAGCAGTGCCAACATCCCGGGTGGGGAAAAACTGTTTTTT. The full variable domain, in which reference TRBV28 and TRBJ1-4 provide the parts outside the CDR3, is DVKVTQSSRYLVKRTGEKVFLECVQDMDHENMFWYRQDPGLGLRLIYFSYDVKMKEKGDIPEGYSVSREKKERFSLILESASTNQTSMYLCASSANIPGGEKLFFGSGTQLSVL.

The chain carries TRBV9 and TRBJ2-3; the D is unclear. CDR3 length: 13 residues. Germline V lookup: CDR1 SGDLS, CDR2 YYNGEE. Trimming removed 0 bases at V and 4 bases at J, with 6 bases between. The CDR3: CASSVAPADTQYF. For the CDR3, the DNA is TGTGCCAGCAGCGTAGCACCAGCAGATACGCAGTATTTT. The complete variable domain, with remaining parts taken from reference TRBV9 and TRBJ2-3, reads DSGVTQTPKHLITATGQRVTLRCSPRSGDLSVYWYQQSLDQGLQFLIQYYNGEERAKGNILERFSAQQFPDLHSELNLSSLELGDSALYFCASSVAPADTQYFGPGTRLTVL.

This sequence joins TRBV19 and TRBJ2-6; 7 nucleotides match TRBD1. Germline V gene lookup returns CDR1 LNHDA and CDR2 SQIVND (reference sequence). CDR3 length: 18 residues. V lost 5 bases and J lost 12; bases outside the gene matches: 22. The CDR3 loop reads CASSPQGEPTSPASVLTF. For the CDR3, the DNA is TGTGCCAGTAGTCCCCAGGGGGAACCCACTTCCCCAGCTTCCGTCCTGACTTTC.

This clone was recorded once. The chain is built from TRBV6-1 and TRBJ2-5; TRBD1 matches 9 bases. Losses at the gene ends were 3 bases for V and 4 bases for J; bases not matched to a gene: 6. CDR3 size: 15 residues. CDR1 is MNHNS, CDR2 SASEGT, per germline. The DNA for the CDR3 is TGTGCCAGCAGTGACCCGGGACAGGGACGAGAGACCCAGTACTTC. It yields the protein CASSDPGQGRETQYF.

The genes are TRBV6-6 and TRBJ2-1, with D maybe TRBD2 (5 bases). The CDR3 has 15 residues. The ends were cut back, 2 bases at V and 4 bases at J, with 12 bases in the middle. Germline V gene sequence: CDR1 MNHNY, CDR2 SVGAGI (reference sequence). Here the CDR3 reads CASSYRLSPYNEQFF. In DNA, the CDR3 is TGTGCCAGCAGTTACCGACTATCACCTTACAATGAGCAGTTCTTC.

The CDR3 spells CAWIDSGLATTRYEQYF. CDR3 sequence (DNA): TGTGCCTGGATAGACTCGGGACTAGCAACAACTCGTTACGAGCAGTACTTC. The chain recombines TRBV30 with TRBJ2-7, with 9 bases that match TRBD2. Germline V gene sequence: CDR1 GTSNPN, CDR2 SVGIG (reference sequence). V lost 4 bases to trimming and J lost 4 bases; unmatched junction nucleotides: 17. The CDR3 totals 17 residues. Full variable domain (remainder filled in from reference TRBV30 and TRBJ2-7): SQTIHQWPATLVQPVGSPLSLECTVEGTSNPNLYWYRQAAGRGLQLLFYSVGIGQISSEVPQNLSASRPQDRQFILSSKKLLLSDSGFYLCAWIDSGLATTRYEQYFGPGTRLTVT.